This TCR beta chain is drawn from a study of OX40 agonist ivuxolimab in advanced cancers. Broadly, across the study: The costimulatory receptor OX40 (CD134) was targeted by ivuxolimab, a fully human IgG2 agonistic monoclonal antibody. Intravenous ivuxolimab was administered to patients every 2 weeks at six dose levels: 0.01, 0.1, 0.3, 1.5, 3 and 10 mg/kg. Of the approximately 50 dose-escalation patients, hepatocellular carcinoma was present in approximately 20, melanoma in around 15, renal cell carcinoma in 9 and head and neck cancer in 9. In the dose-escalation cohort, roughly 80% of patients were male, and the mean age was roughly 60 years, with a range of 23 to 79. Patients were allowed to have had prior anti-PD-1, anti-PD-L1 or anti-CTLA-4 therapy, and around 40% of the dose-escalation patients had previously received checkpoint inhibitors. Partial responses occurred in three dose-escalation patients: two with cutaneous melanoma and one with hepatocellular carcinoma. The point of sequencing TCRbeta in the periphery was to test whether ivuxolimab changed TCR sequence diversity and drove clonal T-cell expansion. The monotherapy dose-escalation portion (N ≈ 56 patients) of the phase I ivuxolimab trial is reported in the paper.

To sequence the TCRbeta CDR3 region, genomic DNA was isolated from the sorted cells. TCRbeta CDR3 regions were sequenced using the immunoSEQ Assay. TCRdb carries this immuneACCESS record with in-frame sequences only. Its versions omit some clonotypes, under half of them owing to an unresolved V gene in the studies checked, with the rest unexplained. The sample records over 85,000 clones, roughly nine tenths of which are singletons. Roughly 0.52% of the sample is in the top ten clones. V gives up 8 bases and J gives up 2 bases, and the segment between their germline ends measures 19 bases. The CDR3 goes from the cysteine to the phenylalanine over 15 residues. Only CDR3 DNA remains: 45 bases, in frame from the first base. Looking up the germline V gene yields CDR1 ENHRY and CDR2 SYGVKD. To note about this clone: Its antigen is unknown. Per-base qualities were not stored, and no clone one base away is much larger.

Beyond this particular receptor, the publication reports: Low levels of normalized T-cell clonal expansion were also shown by some nonresponding patients. At doses from 0.1 to 3.0 mg/kg, clonal expansion was seen in both CD4+ and CD8+ blood T cells between baseline and week 6. The antigen specificity of the clonally expanded peripheral T cells was not determined. In partial responders in the 0.1-3.0 mg/kg groups, normalized peripheral clonal expansion was found to be among the lowest, especially among CD8+ T cells. On average, CD8+ T cells showed more expanded clones than CD4+ T cells after ivuxolimab.

Patients with a history of autoimmune disease or receiving systemic immunosuppression were excluded from the trial. In every dose cohort, peripheral blood was drawn for TCR sequencing at baseline, cycle 4 day 1, and cycle 7 day 1. Samples came from an open-label, multicenter, first-in-human phase I dose-escalation trial of ivuxolimab. Adults with locally advanced or metastatic melanoma, renal cell, hepatocellular, or head and neck squamous cell carcinoma were enrolled in the trial. Before TCR sequencing, CD4+ T cells and CD8+ T cells were sorted from peripheral blood as separate populations. The sequences come from CD4+ or CD8+ T cells sorted from blood, collected in a trial of the OX40 agonist ivuxolimab. Here the chain combines TRBV10-3 and TRBJ2-7; the D gene is perhaps TRBD1 or TRBD2, each of them matching over 5 bases. The sequence came from an adult with an advanced solid tumor such as melanoma, head and neck, liver or kidney cancer. The nucleotides are TGTGCCATCGGGGACCCCGGGAAAGAGACCTACGAGCAGTACTTC. The translation is CAIGDPGKETYEQYF.